What follows are 31 T cell receptor beta chains derived from one specimen sequenced in a study of shared clonotypes between healthy human individuals (dated by TCRdb to 2018 to 2020). CD8 naive samples consisted of CD45RO-negative cells that were positively selected for CCR7, yielding a CD45RA+CCR7+ population without TemRA cells. Library generation was performed with the immunoSEQ multiplex PCR assay. Here the immuneACCESS table is served through TCRdb, limited to in-frame sequences with V and J called. Missing clones are a known gap in these copies; in checked studies unresolved V genes cover under half, and the rest lacks a known reason. For this sample the table gives roughly 2.1 million clones, of which under 95% were detected only once. The ten largest clonotypes hold under 2% of the sample. The sequenced sample consisted of naive CD8+ T cells from PBMCs. The cell subset or site label, as the study defines it: CD45RA+CCR7+. The receptors derive from a man between 18 and 29 years old in good health. Some clones in this sample may be carry-over from other donors' samples.

The chain recombines TRBV7-9 with TRBJ2-1; 7 bases align to TRBD2. The CDR3 contains 13 residues. Looked up from germline, CDR1 is SEHNR and CDR2 is FQNEAQ (reference sequence). J gave up 8 bases and V 2 bases, and 3 bases lay outside the gene matches. The CDR3 DNA follows: TGTGCCAGCAGCTTACTGGGGGGGTATGAGCAGTTCTTC. Amino acids: CASSLLGGYEQFF.

The chain joins TRBV28 to TRBJ1-5; D not certain. The CDR3 spans 14 residues. CDR1 and CDR2 from the germline V gene are MDHEN and SYDVKM. Trimming took off 5 bases at V and 2 bases at J, with 10 bases between the two ends. The CDR3 coding sequence is TGTGCCAGCAGTGAAGTTTTCGGCAATCAGCCCCAGCATTTT. Its protein product is CASSEVFGNQPQHF.

The chain has TRBV7-9 and TRBJ1-3; D is ambiguous. V was clipped by 2 bases and J by 0 bases, with 8 bases between them. This CDR3 comprises 15 residues. The germline V gene has CDR1 SEHNR and CDR2 FQNEAQ (reference sequence). Here the CDR3 reads CASSLSGSSGNTIYF. In DNA, the CDR3 is TGTGCCAGCAGCTTATCCGGTTCCTCTGGAAACACCATATATTTT.

This chain connects TRBV28 to TRBJ1-5; no definite D call. Trimming removed 3 bases from V and 5 bases from J, with 5 bases in between. Per the germline V gene, CDR1 is MDHEN and CDR2 is SYDVKM. CDR3 length: 12 amino acids. The CDR3 DNA reads as TGTGCCAGCAGTTTTATCTATCAGCCCCAGCATTTT. Its translation: CASSFIYQPQHF.

CDR3 nucleotides: TGCGCCAGCAGCCACGGACTAGCTCCCACCGGGGAGCTGTTTTTT. It specifies CASSHGLAPTGELFF. The gene calls are TRBV4-3 and TRBJ2-2, with 8 nucleotides matching TRBD2. There are 15 residues in the CDR3. Trimming took 3 bases from V and 4 from J; bases not matched to a gene: 4. CDR1 and CDR2 from the germline V gene are LGHNA and YSLEER.

The chain recombines TRBV10-2 with TRBJ1-1; D not certain. Germline CDR1 reads WSHSY; CDR2 reads SAAADI. V dropped 3 bases and J dropped 6 bases, with 14 bases sitting between them. The CDR3 contains 14 residues. This CDR3 is CASSEGLFGPEAFF. CDR3 in DNA: TGCGCCAGCAGTGAAGGTCTTTTCGGTCCTGAAGCTTTCTTT.

In DNA form, the CDR3 reads TGTGCCAGCAGTTTGGGTCAGGACCTCAATGAGCAGTTCTTC. This gives the protein CASSLGQDLNEQFF. V gene TRBV28 combines with J gene TRBJ2-1; unclear D gene. The length of the CDR3 is 14 residues. The germline V gene encodes CDR1 MDHEN and CDR2 SYDVKM. V gave up 3 bases and J gave up 6 bases, with 12 bases separating them. The full variable domain, completed using reference TRBV28 and TRBJ2-1, is DVKVTQSSRYLVKRTGEKVFLECVQDMDHENMFWYRQDPGLGLRLIYFSYDVKMKEKGDIPEGYSVSREKKERFSLILESASTNQTSMYLCASSLGQDLNEQFFGPGTRLTVL.

V usage is TRBV27 and J usage is TRBJ2-1, with D perhaps TRBD2 (6 bases). In germline, CDR1 is MNHEY, CDR2 SMNVEV (reference sequence). The CDR3 runs 12 residues. V was shortened by 4 bases and J by 7 bases, with 8 bases between the two germline ends. The CDR3 nucleotides are TGTGCCAGCAGTTCGGGGGTAAATGAGCAGTTCTTC. Translation gives CASSSGVNEQFF.

The chain joins TRBV27 to TRBJ2-7; D call uncertain. The V gene's germline CDR1 is MNHEY and CDR2 SMNVEV (reference sequence). V was cut by 6 bases and J by 7 bases, with 19 bases left in between. The CDR3 is 14 amino acids. The CDR3 is CASSLLGVTTEQYF. The DNA for the CDR3 is TGTGCCAGCAGCCTCCTTGGGGTTACGACGGAGCAGTACTTC.

The chain is built from TRBV6-5 and TRBJ2-1; D possibly corresponds to TRBD1 (6 bases). Germline CDR1 is MNHEY and CDR2 is SVGAGI. CDR3 length: 14 residues. V lost 10 bases to trimming and J lost 3 bases, with 16 bases between them. This CDR3 reads CATSSGQRYNEQFF. The CDR3 DNA follows: TGTGCCACCTCCTCCGGACAGCGCTACAATGAGCAGTTCTTC.

Comment on this clone: Additional DNA sequences in this sample encode the identical CDR3. The CDR3 loop reads CASSLENEKLFF. Here the CDR3 DNA reads TGTGCCAGCAGCCTGGAGAACGAAAAACTGTTTTTT. V is TRBV7-9 and J is TRBJ1-4; D is ambiguous. Germline values: CDR1 SEHNR, CDR2 FQNEAQ (reference sequence). V was pared by 5 bases and J by 8 bases, with 9 bases between. The CDR3 consists of 12 residues.

This clone was seen just once. The chain joins TRBV7-8 to TRBJ2-1; perhaps TRBD2 as D (5 bases). CDR1 is SGHVS and CDR2 is FQNEAQ in the germline V gene. Trimming shortened V by 1 base and J by 2 bases, and 18 bases separated the two germline ends. This CDR3 spans 18 amino acids. CDR3 DNA: TGTGCCAGCAGCTTAGAATCGTCTCCGGGATTTACCTACAATGAGCAGTTCTTC. Translation: CASSLESSPGFTYNEQFF.

With respect to this clone: Other nucleotide sequences from this sample produce the same CDR3. The V and J genes are TRBV28 and TRBJ2-7, with TRBD2 identical over 10 bases. There are 15 residues in the CDR3. The V gene end was trimmed by 3 bases and the J gene end by 2 bases; junction bases not matched to a gene: 4. Germline CDR1 is MDHEN and CDR2 is SYDVKM. The CDR3 loop reads CASSFRLAGAYEQYF. CDR3 DNA sequence: TGTGCCAGCAGTTTCCGGCTAGCGGGAGCCTACGAGCAGTACTTC.

This clone was detected once. The rearrangement joins TRBV7-9 to TRBJ1-2, with 7 bases aligning to TRBD1. This CDR3 contains 15 residues. CDR1 is SEHNR and CDR2 is FQNEAQ in the germline V gene (reference sequence). The ends lost 6 bases at V and 3 bases at J; junction bases unmatched: 10. As DNA, the CDR3 is TGTGCCAGCAGGCGGATGGAGGGGGCGGACTATGGCTACACCTTC. Translated: CASRRMEGADYGYTF. Filled out from reference TRBV7-9 and TRBJ1-2, the complete variable domain reads DTGVSQNPRHKITKRGQNVTFRCDPISEHNRLYWYRQTLGQGPEFLTYFQNEAQLEKSRLLSDRFSAERPKGSFSTLEIQRTEQGDSAMYLCASRRMEGADYGYTFGSGTRLTVV.

This chain joins TRBV15 and TRBJ2-7; D may be TRBD1 (6 bases). From germline, CDR1 is LNHNV and CDR2 YYDKDF (reference sequence). This CDR3 is built from 16 residues. Deletions cut 0 bases from V and 0 bases from J, with 12 bases between. Written as DNA, the CDR3 is TGTGCCACCAGCAGAGATGGGGGCAGAAGCTCCTACGAGCAGTACTTC. It encodes CATSRDGGRSSYEQYF.

The chain carries TRBV6-5 and TRBJ2-7; D is undetermined. With 0 bases removed from V and 4 bases from J, the gap between germline ends came to 13 bases. Looked up from germline, CDR1 is MNHEY and CDR2 is SVGAGI. The CDR3 covers 15 residues. CDR3 amino acids: CASSYSNSETYEQYF. The CDR3 nucleotides are TGTGCCAGCAGTTACTCGAACAGCGAGACATACGAGCAGTACTTC.

Concerning this clone: The sample carries other DNA sequences with the same CDR3. The V call is TRBV28, the J call TRBJ2-7; 8 positions agree with TRBD2. Looked up from germline, CDR1 is MDHEN and CDR2 is SYDVKM. This CDR3 is built from 14 residues. V was clipped by 7 bases and J by 0 bases; unmatched bases: 5. CDR3 sequence reads: CASNLAGSSYEQYF. Written as DNA, the CDR3 is TGTGCCAGCAACTTAGCGGGAAGCTCCTACGAGCAGTACTTC.

V is TRBV7-3 and J is TRBJ2-5; possibly TRBD1 for D (5 bases). Germline-derived CDR1 and CDR2 are SGHTA and FQGTGA. CDR3 length equals 15 residues. V gave up 5 bases and J gave up 5 bases, with 18 bases separating them. This CDR3 is CASSPDDRPGETQYF. CDR3 in DNA: TGTGCCAGCAGCCCTGATGACAGACCTGGGGAGACCCAGTACTTC.

CDR3 loop: CASSLAVEGSYEQYF. In nucleotides, the CDR3 is TGCGCCAGCAGCCTAGCGGTGGAGGGCTCGTACGAGCAGTACTTC. The V gene is TRBV4-1, the J gene TRBJ2-7, with TRBD2 as a possible D gene (6 bases). Per the germline V gene, CDR1 is MGHRA and CDR2 is YSYEKL. The CDR3 has 15 residues. Trimming removed 4 bases at V and 4 bases at J, with 17 bases between.

This rearrangement joins TRBV19 to TRBJ1-4; TRBD1 matches 7 bases. Germline values: CDR1 LNHDA, CDR2 SQIVND (reference sequence). V shed 1 base and J 8 bases; nucleotides not matched to a gene: 10. This CDR3 region has 16 residues. The DNA of the CDR3 is TGTGCCAGTAGTATAGTGTTTGCAGGGGGGCGCGAAAAACTGTTTTTT. Amino acid sequence: CASSIVFAGGREKLFF.

This chain links TRBV5-1 with TRBJ1-1, with a weak D call TRBD1 (5 bases). The germline V gene encodes CDR1 SGHRS and CDR2 YFSETQ. V was trimmed by 5 bases and J by 6 bases, leaving 14 bases between them. The CDR3 sequence is 13 residues long. The CDR3 DNA follows: TGCGCCAGCAGAGTGGAGCGGGGGGCTGAAGCTTTCTTT. This sequence encodes CASRVERGAEAFF. Full variable domain (rest looked up from reference TRBV5-1 and TRBJ1-1): KAGVTQTPRYLIKTRGQQVTLSCSPISGHRSVSWYQQTPGQGLQFLFEYFSETQRNKGNFPGRFSGRQFSNSRSEMNVSTLELGDSALYLCASRVERGAEAFFGQGTRLTVV.

This chain joins TRBV7-3 and TRBJ2-7, with a tentative D call TRBD1 (6 bases). Trimming took 5 bases from V and 4 from J, leaving 12 bases between them. From germline, CDR1 is SGHTA and CDR2 FQGTGA. The CDR3 has 13 residues. The CDR3 region is CASSPLGQYEQYF. For the CDR3, the DNA is TGTGCCAGCAGCCCCCTTGGACAGTACGAGCAGTACTTC.

V gene TRBV4-1 combines with J gene TRBJ2-3; 8 bases fit TRBD2. V lost 1 base, J lost 4 bases, and 4 bases stayed unmatched. The CDR3 is made up of 15 amino acids. The germline gives CDR1 MGHRA, CDR2 YSYEKL. CDR3 DNA sequence: TGCGCCAGCAGCCAAGGATGGCGGGGGGCAGATACGCAGTATTTT. This gives the protein CASSQGWRGADTQYF.

This sequence joins TRBV11-2 and TRBJ2-7; D gene uncertain. Germline V CDR1 and CDR2: SGHAT, FQNNGV. V lost 4 bases, J lost 3 bases, and 7 bases lay in between. CDR3 length equals 12 residues. In DNA form, the CDR3 reads TGTGCCAGCAGCTCAAGCCACTACGAGCAGTACTTC. Amino acid sequence: CASSSSHYEQYF.

The chain recombines TRBV6-1 with TRBJ1-1; no firm D call. V lost 2 bases, J lost 0 bases, and 4 bases lay in between. The germline gives CDR1 MNHNS, CDR2 SASEGT. This CDR3 is 13 amino acids long. CDR3 region: CASSELMNTEAFF. CDR3 bases: TGTGCCAGCAGTGAACTTATGAACACTGAAGCTTTCTTT.

The rearrangement links TRBV4-1 to TRBJ2-7; D ambiguous. CDR3 length: 14 residues. The ends were cut back, 1 base at V and 0 bases at J, with 7 bases in the middle. The germline V gene encodes CDR1 MGHRA and CDR2 YSYEKL. The CDR3 coding sequence is TGCGCCAGCAGCCAAGGATACAACTCCTACGAGCAGTACTTC. Protein: CASSQGYNSYEQYF.

The chain combines TRBV5-4 with TRBJ1-1, with a weak D call TRBD1 (5 bases). The CDR3 is 15 residues long. With 2 bases removed from V and 1 base from J, the gap between germline ends came to 12 bases. CDR1 and CDR2 (germline): SGHNT, YYREEE (reference sequence). Here the CDR3 reads CASSFSPGTNTEAFF. In nucleotides, the CDR3 is TGTGCCAGCAGCTTTAGCCCGGGGACGAACACTGAAGCTTTCTTT.

The V call is TRBV5-6, the J call TRBJ1-1; 7 positions agree with TRBD1. J gave up 1 base and V 2 bases, and 11 bases lay outside the gene matches. This CDR3 spans 17 amino acids. The germline CDR1 and CDR2 sequences are SGHDT and YYEEEE. CDR3 in DNA: TGTGCCAGCAGCTTCTTCCGGGACAGAGTACCGAACACTGAAGCTTTCTTT. It encodes CASSFFRDRVPNTEAFF.

The chain links TRBV4-1 to TRBJ2-1; perhaps TRBD1 as D (6 bases). The CDR3 contains 15 residues. The V and J ends lost 0 bases and 4 bases respectively, with 10 bases between them. Germline-derived CDR1 and CDR2 are MGHRA and YSYEKL. The CDR3 coding sequence is TGCGCCAGCAGCCAAGATCGAGACAGGTACAATGAGCAGTTCTTC. This translates into CASSQDRDRYNEQFF.

The gene calls are TRBV6-1 and TRBJ2-3; D unclear. The V gene lost 0 bases and the J gene lost 4 bases, with 11 bases spanning the gap. Per the germline V gene, CDR1 is MNHNS and CDR2 is SASEGT. The length of the CDR3 is 15 residues. CDR3 sequence: CASSEAVRAPDTQYF. CDR3 sequence (DNA): TGTGCCAGCAGTGAAGCGGTTCGGGCGCCAGATACGCAGTATTTT.

The sample holds one count of this clone. The V call is TRBV18, the J call TRBJ2-7, with a possible D match to TRBD1 (5 bases). Germline V gene lookup returns CDR1 KGHSH and CDR2 LQKENI. CDR3 length: 14 amino acids. Deletions cut 0 bases from V and 3 bases from J, with 9 bases between. In DNA form, the CDR3 reads TGTGCCAGCTCACCACCTTACAGGAACTACGAGCAGTACTTC. This encodes CASSPPYRNYEQYF. Looking up the rest from reference TRBV18 and TRBJ2-7 gives the full variable domain: NAGVMQNPRHLVRRRGQEARLRCSPMKGHSHVYWYRQLPEEGLKFMVYLQKENIIDESGMPKERFSAEFPKEGPSILRIQQVVRGDSAAYFCASSPPYRNYEQYFGPGTRLTVT.